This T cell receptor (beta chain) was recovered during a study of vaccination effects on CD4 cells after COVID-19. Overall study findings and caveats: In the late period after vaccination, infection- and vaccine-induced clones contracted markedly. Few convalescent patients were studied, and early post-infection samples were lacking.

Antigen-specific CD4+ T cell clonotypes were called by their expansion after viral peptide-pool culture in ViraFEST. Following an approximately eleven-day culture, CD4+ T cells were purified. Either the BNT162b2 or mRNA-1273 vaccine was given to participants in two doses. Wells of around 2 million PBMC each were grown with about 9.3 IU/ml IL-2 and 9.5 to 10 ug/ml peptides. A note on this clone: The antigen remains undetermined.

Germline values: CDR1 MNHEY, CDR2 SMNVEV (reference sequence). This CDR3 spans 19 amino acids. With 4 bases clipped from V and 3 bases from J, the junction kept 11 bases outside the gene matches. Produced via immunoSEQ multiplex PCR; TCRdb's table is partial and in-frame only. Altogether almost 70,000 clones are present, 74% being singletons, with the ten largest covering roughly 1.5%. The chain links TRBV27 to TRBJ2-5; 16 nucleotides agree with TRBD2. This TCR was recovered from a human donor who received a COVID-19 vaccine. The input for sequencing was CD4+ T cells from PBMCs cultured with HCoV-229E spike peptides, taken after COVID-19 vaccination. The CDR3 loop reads CASSSPRGTSGGVEETQYF. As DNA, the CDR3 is TGTGCCAGCAGTTCCCCCCGGGGGACTAGCGGGGGGGTGGAAGAGACCCAGTACTTC.